These 15 T cell receptor beta chains share one sample of origin, sequenced in a study of control samples from healthy donors and cancer patients. Clones were read by immunoSEQ multiplex PCR, and TCRdb kept only the in-frame ones, dropping some. Among under 200,000 clones listed, about 91% were seen once. The sample comprised blood. The receptors originated from a woman younger than 45 in good health.

This clone was seen more than once but under ten times. The J gene is TRBJ2-2, the V gene TRBV12-5, with D possibly being TRBD2 (6 bases). Germline CDR1 and CDR2: LGHNT and FRNRAP. The length of the CDR3 is 15 residues. V lost 0 bases to trimming and J lost 6 bases, with 11 bases between them. The CDR3: CASGLVLGGAGELFF. The CDR3 DNA reads TGTGCTAGTGGTTTGGTCCTTGGCGGGGCCGGGGAGCTGTTTTTT.

The CDR3 here is CASSPRLGEKLFF. CDR3 in DNA: TGTGCCAGCAGTCCGAGACTGGGAGAAAAACTGTTTTTT. V and J are TRBV6-5 and TRBJ1-4; D call uncertain. CDR1 MNHEY and CDR2 SVGAGI come from the germline V gene. The CDR3 runs to 13 residues. The ends were cut back, 5 bases at V and 8 bases at J, with 12 bases in the middle.

The chain uses TRBV30 and TRBJ1-4, with a possible D match to TRBD1 (5 bases). The CDR3 is 16 residues long. V lost 2 bases and J 5 bases, leaving 18 bases between the germline ends. Germline CDR1 is GTSNPN and CDR2 is SVGIG (reference sequence). The CDR3 spells CAWSTTRTRPNEKLFF. CDR3 DNA: TGTGCCTGGAGTACAACACGGACACGACCGAATGAAAAACTGTTTTTT.

V usage is TRBV24-1 and J usage is TRBJ2-5; 7 positions agree with TRBD1. V was clipped by 3 bases and J by 5 bases; unmatched bases: 5. The CDR3 is made up of 14 amino acids. In germline, CDR1 is KGHDR, CDR2 SFDVKD. The chain's CDR3 is CATSDARGLETQYF. The CDR3 region has the DNA TGTGCCACCAGTGATGCCAGGGGGTTGGAGACCCAGTACTTC.

The genes are TRBV7-8 and TRBJ2-1, with TRBD2 matching 8 bases. Trimming at V came to 10 bases and at J to 4 bases, leaving 9 bases not matched to a gene. This CDR3 has 14 amino acids. Germline CDR1 SGHVS, CDR2 FQNEAQ. CDR3 protein: CATRRSGGYNEQFF. CDR3 coding DNA: TGTGCCACCCGGAGGAGCGGGGGATACAATGAGCAGTTCTTC. Full variable domain (missing parts from reference TRBV7-8 and TRBJ2-1): GAGVSQSPRYKVAKRGQDVALRCDPISGHVSLFWYQQALGQGPEFLTYFQNEAQLDKSGLPSDRFFAERPEGSVSTLKIQRTQQEDSAVYLCATRRSGGYNEQFFGPGTRLTVL.

The CDR3 DNA follows: TGTGCCAGCAGTTTAAAGGGGACATACGCACCCCTCCACTTT. Translating it yields CASSLKGTYAPLHF. This chain connects TRBV28 to TRBJ1-6; the D gene is possibly TRBD1 (6 bases). Germline values: CDR1 MDHEN, CDR2 SYDVKM. V was clipped by 2 bases and J by 11 bases, with 13 bases between them. This CDR3 is 14 amino acids long.

The rearrangement joins TRBV19 to TRBJ2-5; D is uncertain. Trimming stripped 9 bases from V and 1 base from J, with 15 bases between. This CDR3 contains 14 residues. Germline CDR1 and CDR2: LNHDA and SQIVND (reference sequence). The CDR3 here is CASRAHQLQETQYF. In nucleotides, the CDR3 is TGTGCCAGCCGGGCCCACCAACTCCAAGAGACCCAGTACTTC. The whole variable domain, remainder taken from reference TRBV19 and TRBJ2-5, is DGGITQSPKYLFRKEGQNVTLSCEQNLNHDAMYWYRQDPGQGLRLIYYSQIVNDFQKGDIAEGYSVSREKKESFPLTVTSAQKNPTAFYLCASRAHQLQETQYFGPGTRLLVL.

A word on this clone: The missing conserved phenylalanine or tryptophan at the end of this CDR3 makes a read error likely. The limits of the CDR3 on the DNA are not certain, so only TCRdb's listed CDR3 is given. This sequence joins TRBV19 and TRBJ2-7; TRBD2, as called in the table, went unchecked against the DNA. Germline V lookup: CDR1 LNHDA, CDR2 SQIVND (reference sequence). The CDR3 is 11 residues long, ends included. CDR3 sequence: CASSFRTGGRG.

The chain links TRBV7-9 to TRBJ2-5; D may correspond to TRBD1 or TRBD2 (5 bases each). CDR1 is SEHNR and CDR2 is FQNEAQ in the germline V gene (reference sequence). V dropped 2 bases and J dropped 2 bases, with 15 bases sitting between them. The CDR3 consists of 16 residues. Here the CDR3 DNA reads TGTGCCAGCAGCTTATTATGGGGACGGACGCAAGAGACCCAGTACTTC. Translation gives CASSLLWGRTQETQYF.

CDR3 coding DNA: TGCAGCGTTGATGAGGGAGGCTATGGCTACACCTTC. It specifies CSVDEGGYGYTF. The genes are TRBV29-1 and TRBJ1-2; D uncertain. V was cut by 3 bases and J by 4 bases, with 9 bases left in between. Germline assignment: CDR1 SQVTM and CDR2 ANQGSEA. The CDR3 is 12 residues long.

The chain employs TRBV10-3 and TRBJ2-7; D possibly corresponds to TRBD1 (7 bases). V was cut by 3 bases and J by 6 bases, with 18 bases left in between. CDR1 is ENHRY and CDR2 is SYGVKD in the germline V gene. There are 15 residues in the CDR3. CDR3 loop: CAISDVQGGRGEQYF. DNA of the CDR3: TGTGCCATCAGTGATGTTCAGGGGGGCAGGGGCGAGCAGTACTTC.

This clone was seen once. This chain links TRBV5-6 with TRBJ1-6; 7 bases align to TRBD1. Germline V gene data show CDR1 as SGHDT and CDR2 as YYEEEE. Unmatched junction bases numbered 7, after V lost 4 bases and J lost 3 bases. This CDR3 contains 16 residues. The CDR3 loop is CASSRGDSNYNSPLHF. The CDR3 DNA reads TGTGCCAGCAGCCGGGGGGACAGCAACTATAATTCACCCCTCCACTTT.

The chain joins TRBV3-1 (or the pseudogene TRBV3-2) to TRBJ2-5, with D perhaps matching TRBD1 (5 bases). V was trimmed by 9 bases and J by 4 bases, leaving 15 bases between them. CDR1 is LGHDT and CDR2 is YNNKEL in the germline V gene (reference sequence). CDR3 length: 13 amino acids. CDR3: CASKGLGVETQYF. The CDR3 DNA reads as TGTGCCAGTAAGGGGCTAGGGGTAGAGACCCAGTACTTC.

The chain couples TRBV19 to TRBJ1-5; maybe TRBD1 (6 bases). V was cut by 5 bases and J by 2 bases, with 16 bases left in between. CDR1 is LNHDA and CDR2 is SQIVND in the germline V gene (reference sequence). The length of the CDR3 is 16 residues. CDR3 protein: CASSPTLGAGNQPQHF. CDR3 DNA: TGTGCCAGTAGTCCTACCTTGGGGGCAGGCAATCAGCCCCAGCATTTT.

CDR3 bases: TGTGCCAGCAGCCAAGGGGCAACCCAGCCCCAGCATTTT. It translates to CASSQGATQPQHF. The V and J genes are TRBV14 and TRBJ1-5; D is ambiguous. This CDR3 has 13 residues. Germline loops: CDR1 SGHDN, CDR2 FVKESK. V lost 1 base to trimming and J lost 7 bases, with 8 bases between them.